The sequence of this T cell receptor beta chain was determined in a study of quantifying T cell responses using KT2 cells. In the study overall: cDNA was made from DNase-treated RNA using alpha and beta constant primers.

An oligo carrying a UMI was ligated to the cDNA 3' end. First-round PCR used around 4 cycles and beta primers RC1.1 and RC1.2 covering TRBC1 and TRBC2. From the UMI-ligation and nested PCR reads, TCRdb called clonotypes with MiXCR, one entry per CDR3 protein. The sample lists around 56,000 distinct CDR3 sequences, approximately 13% occurring once. Germline assignment: CDR1 DFQATT and CDR2 SNEGSKA (reference sequence). The CDR3 consists of 14 residues. The V end was cut by 1 base, the J end by 4 bases, with 11 bases between. Ten or more counts support this clonotype. Sample: PBMCs spiked with cells of the T cell clone KT2. The sequence was obtained from a human donor. The chain links TRBV20-1 to TRBJ1-5; a possible D gene is TRBD1 (6 bases). CDR3 sequence: CSARVGQGNQPQHF. CDR3 sequence (DNA): TGCAGTGCTAGAGTTGGGCAGGGGAATCAGCCCCAGCATTTT.